This T cell receptor beta chain was identified during a study of shared clonotypes between healthy human individuals. Clones were read by immunoSEQ multiplex PCR, and TCRdb kept only the in-frame ones, dropping some. The table lists over 400,000 clones, 95% to 97% of them singletons. What was sequenced was naive CD4+ T cells sorted from blood. Subset of the sample: CD45RA+ positively selected. The receptor's source is a woman in her thirties in good health.

For the CDR3, the DNA is TGTGCCAGCAGCTTAGATAGGGCAGACAATGAGCAGTTCTTC. Encoded protein: CASSLDRADNEQFF. The chain employs TRBV11-2 and TRBJ2-1; D call uncertain. The V gene lost 0 bases and the J gene lost 5 bases, with 8 bases spanning the gap. In germline, CDR1 is SGHAT, CDR2 FQNNGV. This CDR3 spans 14 amino acids.